The rows below give T cell receptor beta chains drawn from one sample of a study of CD8+ T cells in alopecia areata. The assay was immunoSEQ multiplex PCR, and TCRdb's table has in-frame clones only and misses some. The table includes 200,000 to 250,000 clones, approximately 45% detected once. This material consisted of CD4+ T cells sorted from blood, taken at approximately week 37, from a patient treated with tofacitinib. The receptor set was obtained from a human donor with alopecia areata. Each CDR3 is given with its conserved first and last residue. D genes are given only for firm matches. Some rows mark clone size as missing; the rest say once, few, many or name a class of expanded clone.

TRBD2	NA	TRBV5-1	17	TRBJ2-3	CASSGLTSGREFDTQYF	TGCGCCAGCAGCGGACTGACTAGCGGGAGAGAGTTCGATACGCAGTATTTT
NA	NA	TRBV7-2	15	TRBJ2-1	CASSLDRGGYNEQFF	TGTGCCAGCAGCTTAGATAGGGGGGGCTACAATGAGCAGTTCTTC
NA	few	TRBV29-1	14	TRBJ2-5	CSVEAGGRGKAQYF	TGCAGCGTTGAAGCGGGGGGCCGGGGGAAGGCCCAGTACTTC
TRBD1	NA	TRBV6-5	15	TRBJ2-2	CASMRRQGGTGELFF	TGTGCCAGCATGAGGAGACAGGGTGGAACCGGGGAGCTGTTTTTT
TRBD1	few	TRBV9	15	TRBJ2-7	CASSAGQGFFDEQYF	TGTGCCAGCAGCGCGGGACAGGGGTTTTTCGACGAGCAGTACTTC
TRBD1	NA	TRBV27	15	TRBJ2-1	CASSYSGTGVGEQFF	TGTGCCAGCAGTTATTCGGGGACAGGGGTCGGAGAGCAGTTCTTC
TRBD2	few	TRBV7-9	16	TRBJ2-1	CASSAPLAGERNEQFF	TGTGCCAGCAGCGCCCCTTTAGCGGGAGAAAGGAATGAGCAGTTCTTC
NA	NA	TRBV18	16	TRBJ1-1	CASSPPNGGLNTEAFF	TGTGCCAGCTCACCACCGAATGGGGGACTGAACACTGAAGCTTTCTTT
TRBD2	few	TRBV25-1	15	TRBJ2-7	CASSHPGTSSYEQYF	TGTGCCAGCAGTCACCCCGGGACTAGCTCCTACGAGCAGTACTTC
NA	NA	TRBV7-8	15	TRBJ1-1	CASSLARAPWTEAFF	TGTGCCAGCAGCTTAGCCAGGGCTCCATGGACTGAAGCTTTCTTT
TRBD1	few	TRBV10-3	14	TRBJ2-7	CAISGTGASDEQYF	TGTGCCATCAGCGGGACAGGGGCGTCGGATGAGCAGTACTTC
NA	NA	TRBV30	14	TRBJ2-1	CAWASTWPNNEQFF	TGTGCCTGGGCCAGCACGTGGCCTAACAATGAGCAGTTCTTC
NA	few	TRBV30	13	TRBJ1-3	CAWSRSLGNTIYF	TGTGCCTGGAGTAGGTCTCTCGGAAACACCATATATTTT
NA	NA	TRBV7-2	14	TRBJ2-7	CASTPLQSSYEQYF	TGTGCCAGCACTCCCCTACAGAGCTCCTACGAGCAGTACTTC
NA	NA	TRBV7-7	13	TRBJ2-7	CASSLVAGSEQYF	TGTGCCAGCAGCTTAGTGGCGGGGAGCGAGCAGTACTTC
NA	NA	TRBV7-3	13	TRBJ1-5	CASSLSSNQPQHF	TGTGCCAGCAGCTTATCCAGCAATCAGCCCCAGCATTTT
NA	NA	TRBV30	14	TRBJ1-2	CAWSVIRDRGGYTF	TGTGCCTGGAGTGTAATCAGGGACCGAGGGGGCTACACCTTC
TRBD1	NA	TRBV30	13	TRBJ2-1	CAWSVDRDNEQFF	TGTGCCTGGAGTGTAGACAGGGACAATGAGCAGTTCTTC
TRBD2	NA	TRBV14	16	TRBJ2-5	CASSRGLAGWFETQYF	TGTGCCAGCAGCCGAGGACTAGCGGGATGGTTTGAGACCCAGTACTTC
TRBD1	NA	TRBV27	15	TRBJ2-2	CASSYRDRATGELFF	TGTGCCAGCAGTTACCGGGACAGGGCCACCGGGGAGCTGTTTTTT
TRBD2	NA	TRBV9	16	TRBJ2-2	CASSVVSGGHGGELFF	TGTGCCAGCAGCGTAGTTAGCGGGGGCCATGGCGGGGAGCTGTTTTTT
TRBD2	NA	TRBV7-2	12	TRBJ2-5	CASAEAGETQYF	TGTGCCAGCGCGGAAGCGGGGGAGACCCAGTACTTC
TRBD2	few	TRBV9	15	TRBJ2-3	CASSVVGTSADTQYF	TGTGCCAGCAGCGTAGTCGGGACTAGTGCAGATACGCAGTATTTT
NA	few	TRBV4-2	16	TRBJ2-2	CASSPHSDINTGELFF	TGTGCCAGCAGCCCCCACAGCGACATAAACACCGGGGAGCTGTTTTTT
TRBD1	NA	TRBV29-1	16	TRBJ2-3	CSVNPSGTGRTDTQYF	TGCAGCGTTAATCCCTCCGGGACAGGGAGAACAGATACGCAGTATTTT
TRBD2	NA	TRBV7-2	15	TRBJ2-5	CTSSLGSSGSETQYF	TGTACCAGCAGCTTAGGGTCTAGCGGGTCAGAGACCCAGTACTTC
NA	NA	TRBV28	13	TRBJ1-4	CASSPGPGEKLFF	TGTGCCAGCAGCCCGGGACCGGGGGAAAAACTGTTTTTT
NA	NA	TRBV4-1	17	TRBJ2-5	CASSQEAGVPGAETQYF	TGCGCCAGCAGCCAAGAGGCCGGGGTACCGGGAGCAGAGACCCAGTACTTC
TRBD2	few	TRBV27	15	TRBJ2-2	CASSLTGLASGELFF	TGTGCCAGCAGTTTAACGGGACTAGCGTCCGGGGAGCTGTTTTTT
TRBD2	few	TRBV4-2	15	TRBJ2-1	CASSQATSGYNEQFF	TGTGCCAGCAGCCAAGCTACTAGCGGATACAATGAGCAGTTCTTC
NA	NA	TRBV7-3	16	TRBJ2-2	CASSPRTIATTGELFF	TGTGCCAGCAGCCCTAGGACCATAGCAACCACCGGGGAGCTGTTTTTT
NA	few	TRBV11-2	13	TRBJ2-1	CASSPGGRNEQFF	TGTGCCAGCAGCCCTGGAGGGAGGAATGAGCAGTTCTTC
NA	few	TRBV7-9	13	TRBJ2-5	CASSLRYGETQYF	TGTGCCAGCAGCTTAAGATATGGAGAGACCCAGTACTTC
NA	few	TRBV7-7	17	TRBJ2-5	CASSLGGSGGARETQYF	TGTGCTAGCAGCTTAGGTGGAAGCGGTGGGGCCCGGGAGACCCAGTACTTC
NA	few	TRBV28	14	TRBJ1-3	CASRSGGSGNTIYF	TGTGCCAGCAGGAGTGGGGGATCTGGAAACACCATATATTTT
NA	NA	TRBV7-2	15	TRBJ2-6	CASSLRGSGANVLTF	TGTGCCAGCAGCTTAAGGGGGTCTGGGGCCAACGTCCTGACTTTC
TRBD2	NA	TRBV5-1	14	TRBJ2-5	CASSLSGVQETQYF	TGCGCCAGCAGCCTTAGCGGGGTCCAAGAGACCCAGTACTTC
NA	NA	TRBV20-1	10	TRBJ2-1	CSAIEGPQFF	TGCAGTGCAATTGAAGGGCCCCAGTTCTTC
NA	NA	TRBV2	14	TRBJ2-5	CASSALVRPGAQYF	TGTGCCAGCAGTGCCCTAGTCCGCCCCGGGGCCCAGTACTTC
TRBD1	NA	TRBV5-1	15	TRBJ2-7	CASSPRTGGSYEQYF	TGCGCCAGCAGCCCTCGGACAGGGGGCTCCTACGAGCAGTACTTC
NA	NA	TRBV18	14	TRBJ1-1	CASSPVGRGTEAFF	TGTGCCAGCTCACCGGTCGGCCGCGGCACTGAAGCTTTCTTT
TRBD2	NA	TRBV11-2	16	TRBJ2-3	CASSPPGGRYTDTQYF	TGTGCCAGCAGCCCTCCGGGCGGGAGGTACACAGATACGCAGTATTTT
NA	few	TRBV15	15	TRBJ1-5	CATSSEGRGGQPQHF	TGTGCCACCAGCAGCGAAGGACGGGGGGGTCAGCCCCAGCATTTT
NA	few	TRBV11-2	13	TRBJ2-3	CASSFAPPDTQYF	TGTGCCAGCAGCTTTGCCCCCCCAGATACGCAGTATTTT
TRBD2	NA	TRBV29-1	14	TRBJ2-7	CSVDGSSGTHEQYF	TGCAGCGTTGACGGCTCTAGCGGGACCCACGAGCAGTACTTC
TRBD1	few	TRBV15	14	TRBJ2-5	CATSWRRGRETQYF	TGTGCCACCAGCTGGCGCAGGGGGCGAGAGACCCAGTACTTC
NA	NA	TRBV29-1	15	TRBJ2-1	CSVERHPPHDNEQFF	TGCAGCGTTGAGAGGCACCCCCCGCACGACAATGAGCAGTTCTTC
TRBD1	few	TRBV5-6	14	TRBJ1-4	CASSLTGEKDKLFF	TGTGCCAGCAGTCTGACAGGGGAAAAAGATAAACTGTTTTTT
TRBD1	NA	TRBV15	15	TRBJ2-7	CATSRDTDRVNEQYF	TGTGCCACCAGCAGAGACACCGACAGGGTGAACGAGCAGTACTTC
TRBD1	few	TRBV6-5	16	TRBJ2-1	CASSSRTGASYNEQFF	TGTGCCAGCAGTTCCCGGACAGGGGCCTCGTACAATGAGCAGTTCTTC
NA	few	TRBV30	14	TRBJ1-1	CAWSVRNENTEAFF	TGTGCCTGGAGTGTACGGAACGAGAACACTGAAGCTTTCTTT
TRBD1	few	TRBV29-1	14	TRBJ2-1	CSVEDGQGAYEQFF	TGCAGCGTTGAAGATGGACAGGGGGCATATGAGCAGTTCTTC
NA	NA	TRBV7-9	15	TRBJ2-2	CASSPTGTNTGELFF	TGTGCCAGCAGTCCTACCGGGACCAACACCGGGGAGCTGTTTTTT
NA	NA	TRBV15	14	TRBJ2-2	CATSGLLGTGELFF	TGTGCCACCAGCGGATTACTTGGCACCGGGGAGCTGTTTTTT
NA	NA	TRBV7-9	16	TRBJ2-2	CASSLSRLMNTGELFF	TGTGCCAGCAGCTTATCTAGGCTGATGAACACCGGGGAGCTGTTTTTT
NA	once	TRBV29-1	15	TRBJ2-3	CSVTGLLRATDTQYF	TGCAGCGTGACGGGACTTCTAAGGGCTACAGATACGCAGTATTTT
NA	NA	TRBV29-1	12	TRBJ1-2	CSVRTANYGYTF	TGCAGCGTTAGGACAGCTAACTATGGCTACACCTTC
TRBD1	few	TRBV7-2	15	TRBJ1-3	CASSLPQGVGNTIYF	TGTGCCAGCAGCTTACCGCAGGGGGTTGGAAACACCATATATTTT
TRBD2	NA	TRBV12-5	15	TRBJ2-5	CASGPGLAGQETQYF	TGTGCTAGTGGCCCCGGGCTAGCGGGGCAAGAGACCCAGTACTTC